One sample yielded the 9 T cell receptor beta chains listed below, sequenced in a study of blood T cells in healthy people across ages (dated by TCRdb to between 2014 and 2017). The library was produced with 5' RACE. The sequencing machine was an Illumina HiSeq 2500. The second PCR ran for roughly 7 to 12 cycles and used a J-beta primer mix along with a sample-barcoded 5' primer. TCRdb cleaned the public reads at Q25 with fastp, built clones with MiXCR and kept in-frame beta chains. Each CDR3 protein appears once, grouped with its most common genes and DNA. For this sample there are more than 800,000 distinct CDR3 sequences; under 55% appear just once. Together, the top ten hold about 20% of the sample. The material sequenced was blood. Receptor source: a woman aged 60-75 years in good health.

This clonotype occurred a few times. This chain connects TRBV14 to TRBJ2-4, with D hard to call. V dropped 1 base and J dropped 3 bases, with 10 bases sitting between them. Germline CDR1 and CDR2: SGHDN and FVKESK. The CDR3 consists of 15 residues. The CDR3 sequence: CASSQGPVGKNIQYF. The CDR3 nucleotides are TGTGCCAGCAGCCAAGGGCCCGTTGGCAAAAACATTCAGTACTTC.

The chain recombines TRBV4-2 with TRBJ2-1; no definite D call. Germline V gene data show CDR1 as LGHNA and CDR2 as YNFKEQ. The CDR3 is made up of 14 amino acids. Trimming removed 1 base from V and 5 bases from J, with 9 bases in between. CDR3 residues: CASSQVSQDNEQFF. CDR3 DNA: TGTGCCAGCAGCCAAGTCTCCCAGGACAATGAGCAGTTCTTC.

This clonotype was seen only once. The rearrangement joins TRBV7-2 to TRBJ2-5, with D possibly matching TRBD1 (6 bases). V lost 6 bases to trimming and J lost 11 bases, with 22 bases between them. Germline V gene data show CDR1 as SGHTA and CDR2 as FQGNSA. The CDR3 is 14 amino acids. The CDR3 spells CASRAGTSYNEQYF. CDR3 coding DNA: TGTGCCAGCAGGGCCGGGACATCCTACAATGAGCAGTACTTC.

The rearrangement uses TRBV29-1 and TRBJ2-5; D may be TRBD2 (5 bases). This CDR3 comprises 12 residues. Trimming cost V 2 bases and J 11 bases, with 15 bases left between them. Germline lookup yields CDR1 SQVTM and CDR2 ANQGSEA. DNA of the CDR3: TGCAGCGTTGAATTAGAGGGCAATGAGCAGTACTTC. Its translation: CSVELEGNEQYF.

The CDR3 sequence: CVMGGSPGLSEQYF. The CDR3 DNA reads TGTGTCATGGGGGGTAGCCCGGGATTAAGTGAGCAGTACTTC. V is TRBV2 and J is TRBJ2-5, with a weak D call TRBD2 (6 bases). The CDR3 sequence is 14 residues long. CDR1 and CDR2 (germline): SNHLY, FYNNEI.

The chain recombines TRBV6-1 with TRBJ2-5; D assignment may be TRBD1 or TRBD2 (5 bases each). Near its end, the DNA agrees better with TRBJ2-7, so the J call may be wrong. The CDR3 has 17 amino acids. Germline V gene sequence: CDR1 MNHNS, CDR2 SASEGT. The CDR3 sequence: CASSEAPVGWDLFEQYF. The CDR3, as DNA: TGTGCCAGCAGTGAAGCCCCAGTGGGTTGGGACCTTTTCGAGCAGTACTTC.

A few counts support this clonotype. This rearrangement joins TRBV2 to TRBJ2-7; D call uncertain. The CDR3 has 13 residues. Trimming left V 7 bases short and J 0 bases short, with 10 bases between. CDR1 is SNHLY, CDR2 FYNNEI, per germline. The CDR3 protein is CASKDRSSYEQYF. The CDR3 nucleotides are TGTGCCAGCAAGGACCGAAGCTCCTACGAGCAGTACTTC.

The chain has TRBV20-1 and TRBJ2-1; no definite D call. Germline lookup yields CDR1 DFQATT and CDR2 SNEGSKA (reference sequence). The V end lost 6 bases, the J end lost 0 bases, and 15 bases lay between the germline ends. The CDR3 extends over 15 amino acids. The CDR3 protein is CSAPKDLSSYNEQFF. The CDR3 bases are TGCAGTGCCCCAAAGGACCTCAGCTCCTACAATGAGCAGTTCTTC.

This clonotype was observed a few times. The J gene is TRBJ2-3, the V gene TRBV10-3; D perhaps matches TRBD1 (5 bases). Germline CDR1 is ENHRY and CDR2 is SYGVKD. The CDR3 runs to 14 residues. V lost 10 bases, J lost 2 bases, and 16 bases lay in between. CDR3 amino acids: CATKRTGDTDTQYF. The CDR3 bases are TGTGCCACCAAGAGAACAGGAGACACAGATACGCAGTATTTT.